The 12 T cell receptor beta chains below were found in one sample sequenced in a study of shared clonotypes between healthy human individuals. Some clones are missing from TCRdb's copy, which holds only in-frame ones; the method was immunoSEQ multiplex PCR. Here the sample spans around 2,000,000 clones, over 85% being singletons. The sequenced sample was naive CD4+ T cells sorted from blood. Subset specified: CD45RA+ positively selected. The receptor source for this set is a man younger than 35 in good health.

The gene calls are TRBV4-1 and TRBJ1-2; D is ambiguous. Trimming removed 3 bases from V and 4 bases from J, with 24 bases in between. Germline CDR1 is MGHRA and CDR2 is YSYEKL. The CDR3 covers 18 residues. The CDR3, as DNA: TGCGCCAGCAGCCAGCCGCTTGAGGTGGGTCGGAGGAGCTATGGCTACACCTTC. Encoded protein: CASSQPLEVGRRSYGYTF.

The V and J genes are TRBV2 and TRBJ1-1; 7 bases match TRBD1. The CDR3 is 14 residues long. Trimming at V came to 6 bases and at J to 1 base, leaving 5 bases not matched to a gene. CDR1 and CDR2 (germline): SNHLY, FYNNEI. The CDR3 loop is CASSQRQGNTEAFF. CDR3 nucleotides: TGTGCCAGCAGCCAAAGACAGGGGAACACTGAAGCTTTCTTT.

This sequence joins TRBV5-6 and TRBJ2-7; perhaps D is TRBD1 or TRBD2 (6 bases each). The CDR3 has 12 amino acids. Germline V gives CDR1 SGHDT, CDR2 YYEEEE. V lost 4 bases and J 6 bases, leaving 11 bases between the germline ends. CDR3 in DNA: TGTGCCAGCAGCGGGGGGCCCGGCGAGCAGTACTTC. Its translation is CASSGGPGEQYF.

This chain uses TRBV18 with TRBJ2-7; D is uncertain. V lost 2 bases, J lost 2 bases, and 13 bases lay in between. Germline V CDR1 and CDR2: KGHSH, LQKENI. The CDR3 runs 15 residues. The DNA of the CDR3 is TGTGCCAGCTCACCAGCTGGCGGTGCCGCCTACGAGCAGTACTTC. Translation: CASSPAGGAAYEQYF.

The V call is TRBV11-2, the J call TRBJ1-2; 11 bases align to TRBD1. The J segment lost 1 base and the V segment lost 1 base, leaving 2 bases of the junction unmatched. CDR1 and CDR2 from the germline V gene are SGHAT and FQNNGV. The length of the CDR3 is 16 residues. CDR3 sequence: CASSLAGTGGNYGYTF. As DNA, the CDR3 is TGTGCCAGCAGCTTAGCAGGGACAGGGGGTAACTATGGCTACACCTTC.

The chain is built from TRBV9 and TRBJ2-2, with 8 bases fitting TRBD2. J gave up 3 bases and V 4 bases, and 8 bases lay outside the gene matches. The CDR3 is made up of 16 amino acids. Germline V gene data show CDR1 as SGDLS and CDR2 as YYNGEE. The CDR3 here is CASSYGLALDTGELFF. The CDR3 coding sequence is TGTGCCAGCAGCTATGGACTAGCTCTGGACACCGGGGAGCTGTTTTTT.

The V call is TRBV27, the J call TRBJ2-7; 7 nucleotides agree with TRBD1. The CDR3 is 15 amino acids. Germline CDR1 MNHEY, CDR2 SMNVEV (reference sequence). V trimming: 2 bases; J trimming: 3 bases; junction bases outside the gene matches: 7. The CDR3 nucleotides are TGTGCCAGCAGTTTACGGGACAGAGTCCACTACGAGCAGTACTTC. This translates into CASSLRDRVHYEQYF.

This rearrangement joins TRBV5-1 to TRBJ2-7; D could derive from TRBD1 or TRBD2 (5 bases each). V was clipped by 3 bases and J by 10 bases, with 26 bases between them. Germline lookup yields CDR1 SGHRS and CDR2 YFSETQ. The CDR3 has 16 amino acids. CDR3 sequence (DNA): TGCGCCAGCAGCTCCTCACTGGGGGTCCCACGGGCGCAACAGTACTTC. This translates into CASSSSLGVPRAQQYF. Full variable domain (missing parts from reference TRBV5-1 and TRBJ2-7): KAGVTQTPRYLIKTRGQQVTLSCSPISGHRSVSWYQQTPGQGLQFLFEYFSETQRNKGNFPGRFSGRQFSNSRSEMNVSTLELGDSALYLCASSSSLGVPRAQQYFGPGTRLTVT.

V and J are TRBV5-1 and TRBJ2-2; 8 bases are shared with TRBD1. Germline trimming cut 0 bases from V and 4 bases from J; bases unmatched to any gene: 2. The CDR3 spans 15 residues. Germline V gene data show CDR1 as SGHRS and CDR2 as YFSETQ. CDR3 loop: CASSLGRGLTGELFF. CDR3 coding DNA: TGCGCCAGCAGCTTGGGCAGGGGGCTCACCGGGGAGCTGTTTTTT.

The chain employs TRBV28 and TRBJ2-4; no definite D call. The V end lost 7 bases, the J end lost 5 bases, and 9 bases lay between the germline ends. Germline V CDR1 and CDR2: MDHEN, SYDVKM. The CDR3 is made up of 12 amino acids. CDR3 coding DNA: TGTGCCAGCATGGGTGGGGAAAACATTCAGTACTTC. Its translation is CASMGGENIQYF.

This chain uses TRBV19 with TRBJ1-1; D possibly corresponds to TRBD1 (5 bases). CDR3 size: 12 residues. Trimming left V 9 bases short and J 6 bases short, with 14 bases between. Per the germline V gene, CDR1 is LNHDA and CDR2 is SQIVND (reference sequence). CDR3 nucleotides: TGTGCCAGCTCAGCGGGGGTGGCTGAAGCTTTCTTT. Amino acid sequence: CASSAGVAEAFF.

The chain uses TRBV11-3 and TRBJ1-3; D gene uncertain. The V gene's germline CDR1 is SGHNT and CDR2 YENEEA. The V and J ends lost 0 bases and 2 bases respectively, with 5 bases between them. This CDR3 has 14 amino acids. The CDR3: CASSLEGPGNTIYF. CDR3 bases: TGTGCCAGCAGCTTAGAAGGGCCTGGAAACACCATATATTTT.